One sample yielded the 13 T cell receptor beta chains listed below, sequenced in a study of blood T cell repertoires in COVID-19. The table came from immunoSEQ multiplex PCR; TCRdb's copy has only in-frame clones and leaves some out. The sample yields approximately 200,000 clones, around 85% seen once. Sequencing was done on a sample of peripheral blood. These receptors were obtained from a woman aged 45-59 years with acute or convalescent COVID-19.

This clone was seen many times. This chain links TRBV27 with TRBJ2-7; 7 nucleotides align to TRBD2. The ends lost 1 base at V and 4 bases at J; junction bases unmatched: 10. Germline lookup yields CDR1 MNHEY and CDR2 SMNVEV (reference sequence). The CDR3 runs to 16 residues. CDR3 sequence reads: CASSLYPGVGGYEQYF. Here the CDR3 DNA reads TGTGCCAGCAGTTTATACCCCGGTGTCGGGGGGTACGAGCAGTACTTC.

The chain employs TRBV10-2 and TRBJ1-5; 7 bases are shared with TRBD1. The CDR3 sequence is 14 residues long. Germline lookup yields CDR1 WSHSY and CDR2 SAAADI. Unmatched junction bases numbered 8, after V lost 9 bases and J lost 3 bases. The CDR3 reads CASSRDRHNQPQHF. The CDR3 nucleotides read TGCGCCAGTTCCCGGGACAGACACAATCAGCCCCAGCATTTT.

The chain combines TRBV7-2 with TRBJ1-6; 9 bases are a match to TRBD1. Unmatched junction bases numbered 10, after V lost 2 bases and J lost 11 bases. CDR3 length equals 16 residues. The germline gives CDR1 SGHTA, CDR2 FQGNSA. CDR3 DNA sequence: TGTGCCAGCAGCTTATCCCCGGGACAGGGTGGACCACCCCTCCACTTT. This codes for CASSLSPGQGGPPLHF.

This chain uses TRBV27 with TRBJ2-1; D perhaps matches TRBD2 (5 bases). Deletions cut 6 bases from V and 4 bases from J, with 16 bases between. Germline V gene lookup returns CDR1 MNHEY and CDR2 SMNVEV (reference sequence). The CDR3 totals 15 residues. The CDR3 reads CASRSWSGRYNEQFF. CDR3 coding DNA: TGTGCCAGCAGATCGTGGAGCGGCCGTTACAATGAGCAGTTCTTC.

The chain recombines TRBV15 with TRBJ2-7, with 14 bases lining up with TRBD2. This CDR3 comprises 13 residues. Losses at the gene ends were 1 base for V and 13 bases for J; bases not matched to a gene: 3. Germline CDR1 reads LNHNV; CDR2 reads YYDKDF (reference sequence). The CDR3 nucleotides are TGTGCCACCAGCAGAGCTGGGACTAGCGGGAGATACTTC. Encoded protein: CATSRAGTSGRYF.

V usage is TRBV19 and J usage is TRBJ1-2, with TRBD1 matching over 7 bases. Trimming at V came to 10 bases and at J to 1 base, leaving 9 bases not matched to a gene. This CDR3 is 14 amino acids long. Germline V gives CDR1 LNHDA, CDR2 SQIVND (reference sequence). CDR3 in amino acids: CATADRAVNYGYTF. CDR3 sequence (DNA): TGTGCCACCGCAGACAGGGCGGTTAACTATGGCTACACCTTC.

This chain uses TRBV12-5 with TRBJ2-2; 10 nucleotides agree with TRBD2. This CDR3 is 16 amino acids long. The J segment lost 3 bases and the V segment lost 1 base, leaving 2 bases of the junction unmatched. Per germline, CDR1 LGHNT and CDR2 FRNRAP. The CDR3 nucleotides read TGTGCTAGTGGTTTGGGGCTAGCGGGAGACACCGGGGAGCTGTTTTTT. Translating it yields CASGLGLAGDTGELFF.

The rearrangement joins TRBV18 to TRBJ2-7; 7 nucleotides align to TRBD1. The trim removed 1 base at V and 4 bases at J, leaving 4 bases unmatched. There are 14 residues in the CDR3. The germline gives CDR1 KGHSH, CDR2 LQKENI. The CDR3 bases are TGTGCCAGCTCACCACATGAGGGGGCGTACGAGCAGTACTTC. Amino acids: CASSPHEGAYEQYF.

The sample holds a few counts of this clone. The chain uses TRBV9 and TRBJ1-2; 10 bases are shared with TRBD1. After removal of 3 bases from V and 8 bases from J, the junction contained 4 bases not matched to a gene. Germline CDR1 is SGDLS and CDR2 is YYNGEE. The CDR3 contains 13 residues. Here the CDR3 reads CASSAGQGKGYTF. CDR3 bases: TGTGCCAGCAGCGCGGGACAGGGGAAAGGCTACACCTTC.

This clone was detected a few times. The rearrangement links TRBV28 to TRBJ1-2; TRBD1 is a possible D gene (6 bases). The CDR3 runs 14 residues. V dropped 6 bases and J dropped 0 bases, with 11 bases sitting between them. Germline values: CDR1 MDHEN, CDR2 SYDVKM. CDR3 residues: CASRPGHSNYGYTF. As DNA, the CDR3 is TGTGCCAGCAGACCGGGACACTCTAACTATGGCTACACCTTC.

For this clone: The sample has other DNA sequences that encode this CDR3 too. The chain employs TRBV10-3 and TRBJ2-7; TRBD1 matches at 9 bases. Germline assignment: CDR1 ENHRY and CDR2 SYGVKD. The CDR3 contains 14 residues. With 6 bases clipped from V and 0 bases from J, the junction kept 3 bases outside the gene matches. The CDR3 here is CAISVTGGSYEQYF. CDR3 nucleotide sequence: TGTGCCATCAGCGTGACAGGGGGCTCCTACGAGCAGTACTTC.

V gene TRBV4-3 combines with J gene TRBJ1-6, with D maybe TRBD1 (6 bases). The ends were cut back, 6 bases at V and 10 bases at J, with 19 bases in the middle. Germline V CDR1 and CDR2: LGHNA, YSLEER. The CDR3 runs to 15 residues. CDR3: CASSPGGHEGSPLHF. The DNA for the CDR3 is TGCGCCAGCAGTCCTGGGGGACACGAGGGGTCACCCCTCCACTTT.

V is TRBV7-2 and J is TRBJ1-1; 12 nucleotides align to TRBD1. The germline V gene encodes CDR1 SGHTA and CDR2 FQGNSA. V trimming: 0 bases; J trimming: 11 bases; junction bases outside the gene matches: 7. The CDR3 consists of 15 residues. DNA for the CDR3: TGTGCCAGCAGCTTAGCCGGGACAGGGGGCCTAGTGGCTTTCTTT. Protein sequence: CASSLAGTGGLVAFF.